The text below deals with one T cell receptor beta chain. Its antigen is not known. Clones were read by immunoSEQ multiplex PCR, and TCRdb kept only the in-frame ones, dropping some. The sample has over 130,000 clones; 80% to 95% are singletons. CDR1 and CDR2 from the germline V gene are MDHEN and SYDVKM. The V and J ends lost 7 bases and 9 bases respectively, with 16 bases between them. The CDR3 consists of 14 residues. The sample comes from a study of T cell responses to AZD1222 COVID-19 vaccine. General study findings and limits: Unmutated regions of variants are reportedly targeted by nearly half of spike-specific TCRs.

This rearrangement joins TRBV28 to TRBJ1-6; tentative D call: TRBD1 (5 bases). The material was peripheral blood, obtained on day 0 of AZD1222 vaccination. This clonotype was obtained from an adult in good health. Written as DNA, the CDR3 is TGTGCCAGCATTGGTCGCAGGGTTGGTTCACCCCTCCACTTT. Translation gives CASIGRRVGSPLHF.